The 5 T cell receptor beta chains listed next were all sequenced from one sample in a study of blood T cells in healthy people across ages (dated by TCRdb to the mid-2010s). Library preparation was by 5' RACE. Sequencer: Illumina HiSeq 2500. A second roughly 6 to 12 cycle PCR used a sample-barcoded 5' primer and a J-beta primer mix. TCRdb ran its own pipeline on the public reads, namely fastp trimming at Q25 and MiXCR clone calling, and kept in-frame beta chains. A single entry per CDR3 protein holds the most common genes and DNA from its merged rows. The sample records about 620,000 distinct CDR3 sequences, around 20% of which are singletons. The ten largest make up 3.5% to 4% of the sample. The sample was blood. The source is a man in his 70s in good health.

This clonotype has at least ten counts. J is TRBJ1-6 and V is TRBV7-3; D is perhaps TRBD1 (5 bases). CDR1 SGHTA and CDR2 FQGTGA come from the germline V gene. V was pared by 8 bases and J by 7 bases, with 12 bases between. The CDR3 length is 13 residues. CDR3: CASSPGPNSPLHF. DNA for the CDR3: TGTGCCAGCTCCCCGGGGCCGAATTCACCCCTCCACTTT.

This clonotype appeared a few times. The chain uses TRBV5-4 and TRBJ2-2; D call uncertain. The CDR3 length is 13 residues. Germline assignment: CDR1 SGHNT and CDR2 YYREEE (reference sequence). The V end was cut by 3 bases, the J end by 5 bases, with 8 bases between. CDR3 amino acids: CASSSSLTGELFF. The CDR3 nucleotides are TGTGCCAGCAGCTCCTCACTAACCGGGGAGCTGTTTTTT.

This clonotype has at least ten counts. The CDR3 reads CASSLASAGDSYEQYF. In nucleotides, the CDR3 is TGTGCCAGCAGTTTAGCTTCTGCGGGAGACTCTTACGAGCAGTACTTC. The chain uses TRBV28 and TRBJ2-7, with TRBD2 matching over 7 bases. There are 16 residues in the CDR3. In germline, CDR1 is MDHEN, CDR2 SYDVKM. With 2 bases clipped from V and 4 bases from J, the junction kept 11 bases outside the gene matches.

A word on this clonotype: The junction and the germline gene differ at one end; a read error may be behind it. V and J are TRBV7-6 and TRBJ2-2; 9 nucleotides match TRBD2. Germline V gene data show CDR1 as SGHVS and CDR2 as FNYEAQ. The CDR3 runs 16 residues. The DNA of the CDR3 is TGTGCCAGCAGCTTAGGACTAGCGGCGAACACCGGGGACCTGTTTTTT. Its protein product is CASSLGLAANTGDLFF.

Only a few counts were recorded for this clonotype. V gene TRBV28 combines with J gene TRBJ2-7; D possibly corresponds to TRBD2 (6 bases). Trimming stripped 3 bases from V and 2 bases from J, with 11 bases between. The V gene's germline CDR1 is MDHEN and CDR2 SYDVKM. The CDR3 is 14 residues long. Here the CDR3 DNA reads TGTGCCAGCAGTTTTTTGCGGGGACCCTACGAGCAGTACTTC. Amino acid sequence: CASSFLRGPYEQYF.